This entry describes one T cell receptor (beta chain). The CDR3 is 14 residues long. Trimming removed 6 bases from V and 5 bases from J; junction bases left unmatched: 4. CDR1 is MNHEY, CDR2 SMNVEV, per germline (reference sequence). The sample belongs to a study of blood T cell repertoires in COVID-19. Profiling relied on immunoSEQ multiplex PCR, and the TCRdb table lists in-frame clones only, not all of them. Here the sample spans 150,000 or so clones, approximately 93% being singletons. This receptor was identified in a woman aged 60-75 years with COVID-19, enrolled during active disease. The sequenced sample was peripheral blood. The gene calls are TRBV27 and TRBJ1-6; 7 bases are shared with TRBD1. The CDR3 DNA reads as TGTGCCAGCAGACAGACAGGGAATAATTCACCCCTCCACTTT. Translation: CASRQTGNNSPLHF.